Listed here are 28 T cell receptor beta chains from one sample, sequenced in a study of blood T cells in healthy people across ages. Primers used in a second PCR of about 7 to 12 cycles were a sample-barcoded 5' primer and a J-beta primer mix. TCRdb analysed the 5' RACE reads with MiXCR anew, one entry per CDR3 protein. The table has some 800,000 distinct CDR3 sequences, approximately 48% seen once; the top ten hold approximately 19%. The sample was blood. The receptors derive from a man in his sixties in good health.

Worth noting for this clonotype: A much larger clone sits a single nucleotide away, making a read error possible. The V and J genes are TRBV30 and TRBJ2-5; D is ambiguous. This CDR3 region has 12 residues. V lost 8 bases and J lost 7, with 17 bases in between. Per the germline V gene, CDR1 is GTSNPN and CDR2 is SVGIG (reference sequence). CDR3 protein: CAGNLSRRTQYF. CDR3 sequence (DNA): TGTGCCGGGAACCTTTCCAGGAGGACCCAGTACTTC.

This clonotype was seen a handful of times. This chain connects TRBV20-1 to TRBJ2-1, with 9 bases lining up with TRBD2. The CDR3 is 16 amino acids. CDR1 is DFQATT, CDR2 SNEGSKA, per germline (reference sequence). Unmatched junction bases numbered 11, after V lost 0 bases and J lost 8 bases. The CDR3 DNA is TGCAGTGCTAGAGATAGAGTGGCGGGGGGGCGGTATGAGCAGTTCTTC. This codes for CSARDRVAGGRYEQFF.

The sample holds a few counts of this clonotype. The J gene is TRBJ2-5, the V gene TRBV18; either TRBD1 or TRBD2 may fit D (6 bases each). From germline, CDR1 is KGHSH and CDR2 LQKENI. This CDR3 region has 16 residues. Trimming left V 3 bases short and J 3 bases short, with 17 bases between. The CDR3 here is CASSPRGSGGEETQYF. CDR3 bases: TGTGCCAGCTCACCCCGGGGATCCGGGGGCGAAGAGACCCAGTACTTC.

This clonotype has only a few counts. The chain is built from TRBV13 and TRBJ2-7; 9 nucleotides agree with TRBD1. Germline lookup yields CDR1 PRHDT and CDR2 FYEKMQ (reference sequence). V shed 5 bases, J shed 5 bases, and the junction held 7 bases outside the gene matches. The CDR3 consists of 14 residues. The CDR3 sequence is CASSPGTGNDEQYF. In DNA form, the CDR3 reads TGTGCCAGCAGCCCCGGGACAGGGAACGACGAGCAGTACTTC.

This chain connects TRBV20-1 to TRBJ2-4; no reliable D call. CDR3 size: 15 residues. Deletions cut 0 bases from V and 0 bases from J, with 9 bases between. Germline CDR1 is DFQATT and CDR2 is SNEGSKA (reference sequence). Here the CDR3 DNA reads TGCAGTGCTAGAGATGAAGGAGTAGCCAAAAACATTCAGTACTTC. Protein product: CSARDEGVAKNIQYF.

This chain uses TRBV4-3 with TRBJ2-3; possibly TRBD1 or TRBD2 for D (5 bases each). This CDR3 region has 15 residues. Trimming removed 4 bases at V and 0 bases at J, with 11 bases between. Germline lookup yields CDR1 LGHNA and CDR2 YSLEER. In DNA form, the CDR3 reads TGCGCCAGCAGCCGGGGACGGGCTAGCACAGATACGCAGTATTTT. This gives the protein CASSRGRASTDTQYF.

This chain links TRBV11-2 with TRBJ2-1, with D perhaps matching TRBD2 (5 bases). This CDR3 spans 13 amino acids. Germline lookup yields CDR1 SGHAT and CDR2 FQNNGV. The V end was cut by 3 bases, the J end by 7 bases, with 10 bases between. As DNA, the CDR3 is TGTGCCAGCAGCTTGATGAGGGAGAATGAGCAGTTCTTC. Its protein product is CASSLMRENEQFF. Combining the CDR3 with reference TRBV11-2 and TRBJ2-1 gives the whole variable domain EAGVAQSPRYKIIEKRQSVAFWCNPISGHATLYWYQQILGQGPKLLIQFQNNGVVDDSQLPKDRFSAERLKGVDSTLKIQPAKLEDSAVYLCASSLMRENEQFFGPGTRLTVL.

The rearrangement uses TRBV20-1 and TRBJ1-1; TRBD1 might be the D (5 bases). CDR1 DFQATT and CDR2 SNEGSKA come from the germline V gene (reference sequence). V shed 1 base and J shed 3 bases, with 6 bases lying between them. CDR3 size: 12 residues. In nucleotides, the CDR3 is TGCAGTGCTAGAGGAGGGGACACTGAAGCTTTCTTT. Its translation is CSARGGDTEAFF.

The rearrangement uses TRBV20-1 and TRBJ2-5; D call uncertain. Germline V lookup: CDR1 DFQATT, CDR2 SNEGSKA (reference sequence). This CDR3 comprises 12 residues. V was trimmed by 3 bases and J by 1 base, leaving 6 bases between them. CDR3 protein: CSASGFQETQYF. The CDR3 nucleotides are TGCAGTGCTAGCGGCTTCCAAGAGACCCAGTACTTC.

Turning to this clonotype: Mismatch with germline at one junction end may stem from a read error. The chain recombines TRBV7-2 with TRBJ2-5, with TRBD2 matching 10 bases. The CDR3 has 14 residues. The germline gives CDR1 SGHTA, CDR2 FQGNSA. The CDR3: CASSVASGGETQYF. The CDR3 nucleotides read TGTGCCAGCAGCGTAGCTAGCGGGGGCGAGACCCAGTACTTC.

V is TRBV3-1 and J is TRBJ1-2; weak D call: TRBD1 (6 bases). V was cut by 2 bases and J by 4 bases, with 8 bases left in between. The CDR3 has 13 amino acids. Germline V lookup: CDR1 LGHDT, CDR2 YNNKEL (reference sequence). CDR3 residues: CASSQTGRYGYTF. CDR3 nucleotide sequence: TGTGCCAGCAGCCAAACAGGGCGCTATGGCTACACCTTC.

This clonotype was detected once. This chain joins TRBV2 and TRBJ1-5; D might be TRBD1 (5 bases). CDR1 is SNHLY, CDR2 FYNNEI, per germline. This CDR3 has 13 residues. Trimming left V 6 bases short and J 6 bases short, with 12 bases between. The CDR3 DNA follows: TGTGCCAGCAGCACGGGGGGAGGTCAGCCCCAGCATTTT. It yields the protein CASSTGGGQPQHF.

This clonotype was seen more than once but under ten times. The rearrangement uses TRBV4-3 and TRBJ2-1; 7 bases are a match to TRBD2. After removal of 2 bases from V and 8 bases from J, the junction contained 9 bases not matched to a gene. Germline assignment: CDR1 LGHNA and CDR2 YSLEER. The CDR3 is 15 amino acids. This chain's CDR3 is CASSQTTLGGDEQFF. The CDR3 coding sequence is TGCGCCAGCAGCCAAACGACGTTGGGGGGGGATGAGCAGTTCTTC.

This clonotype was seen more than once but under ten times. This chain connects TRBV29-1 to TRBJ1-1; TRBD1 is a possible D gene (5 bases). Trimming stripped 7 bases from V and 1 base from J, with 10 bases between. Germline V gene sequence: CDR1 SQVTM, CDR2 ANQGSEA. The CDR3 totals 12 residues. CDR3 bases: TGCAGCGCAGGGATAAAGAACACTGAAGCTTTCTTT. As protein: CSAGIKNTEAFF.

The V gene is TRBV20-1, the J gene TRBJ2-3, with 9 nucleotides matching TRBD1. The CDR3 consists of 15 residues. CDR1 is DFQATT, CDR2 SNEGSKA, per germline (reference sequence). V shed 5 bases and J 5 bases; nucleotides not matched to a gene: 11. The CDR3 sequence is CSAPRGTGLRDTQYF. The CDR3 DNA follows: TGCAGTGCTCCCCGCGGGACAGGGCTGAGAGATACGCAGTATTTT.

This clonotype was observed a handful of times. The V gene is TRBV7-9, the J gene TRBJ1-4; the D is unclear. Looked up from germline, CDR1 is SEHNR and CDR2 is FQNEAQ (reference sequence). V was pared by 5 bases and J by 5 bases, with 3 bases between. The length of the CDR3 is 11 residues. The CDR3 protein is CASSVNEKLFF. CDR3 in DNA: TGTGCCAGCAGCGTCAATGAAAAACTGTTTTTT.

CDR3 DNA sequence: TGCAGTGCTAGGGGGCAGAGCTATGGCTACACCTTC. Its translation is CSARGQSYGYTF. The chain links TRBV20-1 to TRBJ1-2; TRBD1 might be the D (5 bases). Looked up from germline, CDR1 is DFQATT and CDR2 is SNEGSKA (reference sequence). Trimming removed 3 bases at V and 4 bases at J, with 9 bases between. The CDR3 is 12 amino acids.

The rearrangement uses TRBV6-2 or TRBV6-3 and TRBJ2-3; possibly TRBD1 for D (5 bases). CDR1 and CDR2 from the germline V gene are MNHEY and SVGEGT. The germline V and J ends were trimmed by 2 bases and 6 bases, with 18 bases remaining between them. This CDR3 contains 16 residues. CDR3 amino acids: CASSYRGRGRADTQYF. The CDR3 region has the DNA TGTGCCAGCAGTTACCGTGGTCGCGGCAGGGCCGATACGCAGTATTTT.

This clonotype has ten or more counts. V is TRBV2 and J is TRBJ2-3, with D perhaps TRBD1 (5 bases). V was shortened by 4 bases and J by 4 bases, with 6 bases between the two germline ends. The V gene's germline CDR1 is SNHLY and CDR2 FYNNEI. The CDR3 sequence is 12 residues long. CDR3 coding DNA: TGTGCCAGCAGTGTAGGGGCAGATACGCAGTATTTT. Amino acid sequence: CASSVGADTQYF.

This clonotype was counted many times. This chain connects TRBV5-8 to TRBJ2-5; perhaps TRBD1 as D (6 bases). CDR1 is SGHTS, CDR2 YDEGEE, per germline. V was cut by 5 bases and J by 2 bases, with 13 bases left in between. This CDR3 is 14 amino acids long. CDR3 nucleotide sequence: TGTGCCAGCAGTTTTAGGACAGCTCAAGAGACCCAGTACTTC. It specifies CASSFRTAQETQYF.

This chain uses TRBV6-2 or TRBV6-3 with TRBJ2-3, with 9 bases lining up with TRBD2. The length of the CDR3 is 16 residues. Germline values: CDR1 MNHEY, CDR2 SVGEGT. The J segment lost 3 bases and the V segment lost 6 bases, leaving 10 bases of the junction unmatched. DNA of the CDR3: TGTGCCAGCAGAGACGCGGGGGGGCCTCAGACAGATACGCAGTATTTT. Protein: CASRDAGGPQTDTQYF.

The chain is built from TRBV15 and TRBJ2-7, with 8 bases fitting TRBD1. CDR3 length equals 16 residues. Germline assignment: CDR1 LNHNV and CDR2 YYDKDF (reference sequence). V lost 4 bases and J lost 7; bases outside the gene matches: 15. The CDR3 loop is CATSNTRQGRYNEQYF. The CDR3 DNA reads as TGTGCCACCAGCAATACCCGACAGGGGCGTTACAATGAGCAGTACTTC.

This clonotype was seen a handful of times. The chain couples TRBV5-1 to TRBJ1-5; D gene ambiguous. The germline gives CDR1 SGHRS, CDR2 YFSETQ. V was pared by 1 base and J by 7 bases, with 21 bases between. The CDR3 contains 17 residues. This CDR3 reads CASSLNPRPFLHQPQHF. Here the CDR3 DNA reads TGCGCCAGCAGCTTGAATCCTCGGCCCTTTTTACACCAGCCCCAGCATTTT. The full variable domain, with the rest looked up from reference TRBV5-1 and TRBJ1-5, is KAGVTQTPRYLIKTRGQQVTLSCSPISGHRSVSWYQQTPGQGLQFLFEYFSETQRNKGNFPGRFSGRQFSNSRSEMNVSTLELGDSALYLCASSLNPRPFLHQPQHFGDGTRLSIL.

The chain joins TRBV20-1 to TRBJ2-3; no reliable D call. The CDR3 extends over 14 amino acids. The ends were cut back, 0 bases at V and 1 base at J, with 8 bases in the middle. CDR1 and CDR2 from the germline V gene are DFQATT and SNEGSKA (reference sequence). For the CDR3, the DNA is TGCAGTGCTAGAGAAACGGGTCGCACAGATACGCAGTATTTT. Protein product: CSARETGRTDTQYF.

The J gene is TRBJ1-6, the V gene TRBV27; D may be TRBD1 (6 bases). The germline gives CDR1 MNHEY, CDR2 SMNVEV (reference sequence). The CDR3 is 13 residues long. Trimming cost V 5 bases and J 10 bases, with 12 bases left between them. The CDR3 loop is CASSLTGRSPLHF. The CDR3 DNA reads TGTGCCAGCAGTCTAACAGGGAGGTCACCCCTCCACTTT.

The V call is TRBV5-1, the J call TRBJ2-1, with 12 bases fitting TRBD2. The CDR3 has 15 residues. Germline V lookup: CDR1 SGHRS, CDR2 YFSETQ. V shed 6 bases, J shed 13 bases, and the junction held 14 bases outside the gene matches. CDR3 sequence reads: CASTRLAGDQETQFF. The DNA of the CDR3 is TGCGCCAGCACCCGACTAGCGGGGGACCAAGAGACCCAGTTCTTC.

The chain recombines TRBV18 with TRBJ2-5; 10 bases map to TRBD1. Trimming cost V 3 bases and J 11 bases; bases outside gene matches: 9. Germline V gene sequence: CDR1 KGHSH, CDR2 LQKENI. This CDR3 is 14 amino acids long. CDR3 in DNA: TGTGCCAGCTCACCGCGGACAGGGGGGCGGGAGCAGTACTTC. It encodes CASSPRTGGREQYF.

This clonotype was detected a few times. This sequence joins TRBV12-3 or TRBV12-4 and TRBJ2-6, with a weak D call TRBD2 (6 bases). There are 16 residues in the CDR3. V lost 6 bases, J lost 0 bases, and 12 bases lay in between. CDR3 loop: CASSPGVLSGANVLTF. CDR3 nucleotide sequence: TGTGCCAGCAGCCCGGGGGTCCTCTCTGGGGCCAACGTCCTGACTTTC.